Below are 22 T cell receptor beta chains sequenced from a single sample in a study of vaccination effects on CD4 cells after COVID-19. Some clones are missing from TCRdb's copy, which holds only in-frame ones; the method was immunoSEQ multiplex PCR. In the table there are some 50,000 clones, over 60% of which are singletons. Peptide-pool stimulation followed by sequencing identified expanded antigen-specific CD4+ clonotypes in the ViraFEST assay. Isolating CD4+ T cells followed approximately ten days of culture. Participants got two doses of BNT162b2 or mRNA-1273 vaccine. The antigens these receptors bind are not known. Sequenced material: CD4+ T cells from PBMCs cultured with HCoV-OC43 spike peptides, taken after COVID-19 vaccination. Subset defined: HCoV-OC43 spike overlapping peptide pool stimulation. These receptors all come from a human donor who received a COVID-19 vaccine.

This sequence joins TRBV6-5 and TRBJ1-2; 9 nucleotides line up with TRBD1. J gave up 2 bases and V 0 bases, and 1 base lay outside the gene matches. CDR1 is MNHEY and CDR2 is SVGAGI in the germline V gene. The CDR3 runs 15 residues. The CDR3 here is CASSYSGQGNYGYTF. Here the CDR3 DNA reads TGTGCCAGCAGTTACTCAGGACAGGGGAACTATGGCTACACCTTC.

The J gene is TRBJ2-7, the V gene TRBV11-2; 10 bases are shared with TRBD2. In germline, CDR1 is SGHAT, CDR2 FQNNGV. The CDR3 has 17 amino acids. The V gene end was trimmed by 1 base and the J gene end by 4 bases; junction bases not matched to a gene: 10. The CDR3 region is CASSLVLSSGSFYEQYF. The CDR3 DNA reads as TGTGCCAGCAGCTTAGTTCTGTCTAGCGGGAGTTTTTACGAGCAGTACTTC.

The chain uses TRBV29-1 and TRBJ1-3; D remains unclear. This CDR3 has 17 residues. The V and J ends lost 3 bases and 0 bases respectively, with 18 bases between them. The germline CDR1 and CDR2 sequences are SQVTM and ANQGSEA. This chain's CDR3 is CSVERPSLGSSGNTIYF. The CDR3 nucleotides are TGCAGCGTTGAGAGACCCTCTTTGGGGAGCTCTGGAAACACCATATATTTT.

This clone was counted once. This sequence joins TRBV14 and TRBJ2-7; TRBD2 agrees at 14 bases. The germline V gene has CDR1 SGHDN and CDR2 FVKESK. The J segment lost 8 bases and the V segment lost 4 bases, leaving 4 bases of the junction unmatched. This CDR3 contains 14 residues. The CDR3 sequence is CASSRTSGGSQQYF. The CDR3 bases are TGTGCCAGCAGCCGGACTAGCGGGGGGTCTCAGCAGTACTTC.

This clone has more than one count but fewer than ten. The rearrangement uses TRBV3-1 (or the pseudogene TRBV3-2) and TRBJ2-3; D remains unclear. Germline V gene sequence: CDR1 LGHDT, CDR2 YNNKEL (reference sequence). The V gene lost 4 bases and the J gene lost 0 bases, with 11 bases spanning the gap. The CDR3 length is 15 residues. The DNA of the CDR3 is TGTGCCAGCAGCCCGACCTACGGTAGCACAGATACGCAGTATTTT. Protein: CASSPTYGSTDTQYF.

The chain recombines TRBV29-1 with TRBJ1-4; D not certain. Germline lookup yields CDR1 SQVTM and CDR2 ANQGSEA. The CDR3 runs to 13 residues. Between the trimmed V and J ends, which lost 3 bases and 3 bases, there was a span of 8 bases. This chain's CDR3 is CSVEVGANEKLFF. The DNA of the CDR3 is TGCAGCGTTGAGGTCGGGGCTAATGAAAAACTGTTTTTT.

V usage is TRBV30 and J usage is TRBJ2-3; D not certain. The CDR3 covers 15 residues. Germline lookup yields CDR1 GTSNPN and CDR2 SVGIG (reference sequence). The V end lost 4 bases, the J end lost 2 bases, and 16 bases lay between the germline ends. DNA of the CDR3: TGTGCCTGGATCCCTCTCGGCACGATCACAGATACGCAGTATTTT. Protein product: CAWIPLGTITDTQYF.

The chain has TRBV9 and TRBJ2-6; D not resolved. CDR3 length: 18 amino acids. Trimming cost V 3 bases and J 0 bases, with 16 bases left between them. Germline assignment: CDR1 SGDLS and CDR2 YYNGEE. CDR3 sequence reads: CASSARASAPSGANVLTF. The DNA for the CDR3 is TGTGCCAGCAGCGCCCGGGCCTCGGCGCCCTCTGGGGCCAACGTCCTGACTTTC. The complete variable domain, with remaining parts taken from reference TRBV9 and TRBJ2-6, reads DSGVTQTPKHLITATGQRVTLRCSPRSGDLSVYWYQQSLDQGLQFLIQYYNGEERAKGNILERFSAQQFPDLHSELNLSSLELGDSALYFCASSARASAPSGANVLTFGAGSRLTVL.

CDR3 nucleotides: TGTGCCAGCAGCTCGGTGGGGGGGCGGAATGAGCAGTTCTTC. It specifies CASSSVGGRNEQFF. The gene calls are TRBV5-4 and TRBJ2-1; perhaps TRBD2 as D (7 bases). The V gene lost 3 bases and the J gene lost 7 bases, with 14 bases spanning the gap. CDR1 and CDR2 from the germline V gene are SGHNT and YYREEE (reference sequence). This CDR3 region has 14 residues.

This clone was counted only a few times. V usage is TRBV5-1 and J usage is TRBJ2-5; D unresolved. V gave up 2 bases and J gave up 5 bases, with 4 bases separating them. The length of the CDR3 is 11 residues. Germline CDR1 SGHRS, CDR2 YFSETQ. The CDR3 DNA reads as TGCGCCAGCAGCTTTCTTGAGACCCAGTACTTC. Amino acids: CASSFLETQYF.

The chain combines TRBV12-3 or TRBV12-4 with TRBJ1-4; D uncertain. This CDR3 region has 13 residues. The V gene lost 8 bases and the J gene lost 0 bases, with 7 bases spanning the gap. The CDR3 is CASQVATNEKLFF. The CDR3 bases are TGTGCCAGCCAAGTTGCAACTAATGAAAAACTGTTTTTT.

This chain uses TRBV2 with TRBJ2-2, with a tentative D call TRBD1 (6 bases). V was clipped by 4 bases and J by 2 bases, with 11 bases between them. The germline V gene encodes CDR1 SNHLY and CDR2 FYNNEI. The CDR3 runs to 15 residues. The CDR3 region is CASSGQGYNTGELFF. In DNA, the CDR3 is TGTGCCAGCAGTGGCCAGGGGTATAACACCGGGGAGCTGTTTTTT.

This clone was observed once. The CDR3 loop is CASSLGDRSTDTQYF. The CDR3 DNA sequence: TGTGCCAGCAGCTTGGGGGACAGGTCCACAGATACGCAGTATTTT. The chain has TRBV5-4 and TRBJ2-3; 8 positions match TRBD1. V dropped 0 bases and J dropped 2; count of bases not matched to a gene: 2. The CDR3 loop spans 15 amino acids. Germline CDR1 and CDR2: SGHNT and YYREEE (reference sequence).

This clone was recorded a few times. The V and J genes are TRBV21-1 and TRBJ2-1. TRBV21-1 is a pseudogene locus. CDR3 length equals 13 residues. This chain's CDR3 is CARDRRGYNEQFF. As DNA, the CDR3 is TGTGCCAGAGACAGGAGGGGATACAATGAGCAGTTCTTC.

The chain recombines TRBV28 with TRBJ2-1; TRBD2 matches at 7 bases. The length of the CDR3 is 16 residues. CDR1 and CDR2 (germline): MDHEN, SYDVKM. V trimming: 2 bases; J trimming: 4 bases; junction bases outside the gene matches: 8. The CDR3: CASSLVRAGAYNEQFF. Written as DNA, the CDR3 is TGTGCCAGCAGTTTAGTCAGGGCGGGAGCATACAATGAGCAGTTCTTC.

This rearrangement joins TRBV27 to TRBJ2-6; no definite D call. Germline CDR1 reads MNHEY; CDR2 reads SMNVEV (reference sequence). The CDR3 contains 14 residues. Trimming shortened V by 6 bases and J by 0 bases, and 6 bases separated the two germline ends. CDR3 in amino acids: CASSSLSGANVLTF. In DNA form, the CDR3 reads TGTGCCAGCAGCTCCCTCTCTGGGGCCAACGTCCTGACTTTC.

This rearrangement joins TRBV5-5 to TRBJ2-7, with 7 bases aligning to TRBD1. The CDR3 totals 17 residues. Germline-derived CDR1 and CDR2 are SGHKS and YYEKEE (reference sequence). The J segment lost 8 bases and the V segment lost 0 bases, leaving 17 bases of the junction unmatched. The CDR3 DNA follows: TGTGCCAGCAGCTTGGGATCGGACAGGTTTAGAGCGAGTCAGCAGTACTTC. Amino acids: CASSLGSDRFRASQQYF.

The V gene is TRBV7-9, the J gene TRBJ1-5, with D perhaps matching TRBD1 (6 bases). The CDR3 sequence is 17 residues long. The germline CDR1 and CDR2 sequences are SEHNR and FQNEAQ (reference sequence). Trimming cost V 0 bases and J 0 bases, with 12 bases left between them. CDR3 nucleotide sequence: TGTGCCAGCAGCTTAGCGTTATCAGGGGATAGCAATCAGCCCCAGCATTTT. Protein: CASSLALSGDSNQPQHF.

The rearrangement links TRBV6-5 to TRBJ2-2; perhaps TRBD2 as D (5 bases). The CDR3 consists of 14 residues. Germline lookup yields CDR1 MNHEY and CDR2 SVGAGI. V was clipped by 7 bases and J by 0 bases, with 9 bases between them. CDR3 nucleotide sequence: TGTGCCAGCATTACGGGGTCGAACACCGGGGAGCTGTTTTTT. Translating it yields CASITGSNTGELFF.

This chain joins TRBV5-1 and TRBJ2-2; 7 bases are a match to TRBD1. The V gene end was trimmed by 0 bases and the J gene end by 5 bases; junction bases not matched to a gene: 4. This CDR3 has 15 residues. CDR1 SGHRS and CDR2 YFSETQ come from the germline V gene. CDR3 nucleotide sequence: TGCGCCAGCAGCTTGGCGTCAGGGGGAACCGGGGAGCTGTTTTTT. Its translation: CASSLASGGTGELFF. Supplemented by reference TRBV5-1 and TRBJ2-2, the full variable domain reads KAGVTQTPRYLIKTRGQQVTLSCSPISGHRSVSWYQQTPGQGLQFLFEYFSETQRNKGNFPGRFSGRQFSNSRSEMNVSTLELGDSALYLCASSLASGGTGELFFGEGSRLTVL.

V usage is TRBV5-1 and J usage is TRBJ1-1; D unresolved. Germline CDR1 is SGHRS and CDR2 is YFSETQ. The length of the CDR3 is 14 residues. V was cut by 7 bases and J by 6 bases, with 19 bases left in between. CDR3 coding DNA: TGCGCCAGCTCCCTCGTGGAAAGGCTCCCTGAAGCTTTCTTT. Protein product: CASSLVERLPEAFF.

This chain uses TRBV19 with TRBJ1-2; D remains ambiguous. Trimming took off 3 bases at V and 2 bases at J, with 7 bases between the two ends. The CDR3 has 13 residues. Germline V gene sequence: CDR1 LNHDA, CDR2 SQIVND (reference sequence). The CDR3 here is CASSINYNYGYTF. Written as DNA, the CDR3 is TGTGCCAGTAGTATCAATTACAACTATGGCTACACCTTC.